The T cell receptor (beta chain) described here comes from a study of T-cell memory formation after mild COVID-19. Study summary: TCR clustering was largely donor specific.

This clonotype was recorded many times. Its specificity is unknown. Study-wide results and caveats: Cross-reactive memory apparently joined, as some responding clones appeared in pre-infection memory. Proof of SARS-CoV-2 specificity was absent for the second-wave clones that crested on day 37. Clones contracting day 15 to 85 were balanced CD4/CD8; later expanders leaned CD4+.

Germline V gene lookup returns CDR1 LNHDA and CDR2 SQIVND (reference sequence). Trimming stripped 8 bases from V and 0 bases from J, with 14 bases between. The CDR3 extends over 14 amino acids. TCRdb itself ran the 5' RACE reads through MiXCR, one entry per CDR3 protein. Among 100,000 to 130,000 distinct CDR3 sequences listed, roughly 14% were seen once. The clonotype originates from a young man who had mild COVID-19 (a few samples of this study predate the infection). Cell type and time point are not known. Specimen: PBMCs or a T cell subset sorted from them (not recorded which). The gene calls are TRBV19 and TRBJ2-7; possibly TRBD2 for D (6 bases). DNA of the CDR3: TGTGCCAGTGGGTCGGACGGGAGCTCCTACGAGCAGTACTTC. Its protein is CASGSDGSSYEQYF.